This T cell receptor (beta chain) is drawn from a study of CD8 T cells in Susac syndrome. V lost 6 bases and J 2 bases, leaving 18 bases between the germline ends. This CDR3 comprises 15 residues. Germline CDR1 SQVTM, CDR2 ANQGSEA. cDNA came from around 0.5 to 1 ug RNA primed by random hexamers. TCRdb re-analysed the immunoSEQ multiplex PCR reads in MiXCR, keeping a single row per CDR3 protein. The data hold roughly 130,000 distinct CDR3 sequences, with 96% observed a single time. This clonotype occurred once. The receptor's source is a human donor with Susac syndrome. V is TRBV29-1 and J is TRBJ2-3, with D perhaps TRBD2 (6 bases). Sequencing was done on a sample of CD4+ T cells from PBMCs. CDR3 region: CSVSEDYLNTDTQYF. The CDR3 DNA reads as TGCAGCGTCTCGGAGGACTACCTCAACACAGATACGCAGTATTTT.